The 15 T cell receptor beta chains presented below share a single source sample, sequenced in a study of cytomegalovirus exposure and HLA in healthy donors. TCRdb's copy holds only in-frame clones and misses some; the assay was immunoSEQ multiplex PCR. The sample contains 55,000 to 70,000 clones, 90% to 95% of which appear only once. Sample: PBMCs. Receptors originate from a woman in her 30s in good health and CMV-seronegative.

The genes are TRBV5-1 and TRBJ2-1; TRBD2 matches at 9 bases. Trimming took 4 bases from V and 9 from J; bases not matched to a gene: 11. The CDR3 consists of 15 residues. Germline V gene lookup returns CDR1 SGHRS and CDR2 YFSETQ. Written as DNA, the CDR3 is TGCGCCAGCAGCGAGGGACTAGCCCCCGTAGGTGAGCAGTTCTTC. It is translated as CASSEGLAPVGEQFF.

The rearrangement joins TRBV11-1 to TRBJ2-7, with a weak D call TRBD1 (6 bases). The CDR3 length is 15 residues. Trimming left V 2 bases short and J 3 bases short, with 14 bases between. Germline assignment: CDR1 SGHAT and CDR2 FQDESV (reference sequence). The CDR3 region is CASSLRQAPLYEQYF. In DNA, the CDR3 is TGTGCCAGCAGCTTAAGACAGGCCCCTCTCTACGAGCAGTACTTC.

J is TRBJ1-3 and V is TRBV15; TRBD1 matches 7 bases. CDR1 LNHNV and CDR2 YYDKDF come from the germline V gene (reference sequence). The trim removed 6 bases at V and 3 bases at J, leaving 14 bases unmatched. This CDR3 is 17 amino acids long. The CDR3 sequence is CATRGGLTGAIGNTIYF. The DNA of the CDR3 is TGTGCCACCAGAGGGGGCCTAACAGGGGCTATTGGAAACACCATATATTTT.

This clone was recorded only once. This chain uses TRBV19 with TRBJ1-5, with D hard to call. CDR3 length: 12 amino acids. With 5 bases removed from V and 9 bases from J, the gap between germline ends came to 11 bases. CDR1 is LNHDA, CDR2 SQIVND, per germline (reference sequence). CDR3 sequence: CASSSPGGPQHF. In nucleotides, the CDR3 is TGTGCCAGTAGTTCTCCTGGAGGGCCCCAGCATTTT.

The genes are TRBV7-3 and TRBJ2-3; 11 nucleotides line up with TRBD2. Losses at the gene ends were 3 bases for V and 4 bases for J; bases not matched to a gene: 9. This CDR3 contains 17 residues. CDR1 is SGHTA, CDR2 FQGTGA, per germline. The CDR3 nucleotides are TGTGCCAGCAGCTTGAATGGCGGGACTAGCGGCTCAGATACGCAGTATTTT. The encoded protein is CASSLNGGTSGSDTQYF.

The CDR3: CASSSLGLAGQETQYF. CDR3 nucleotide sequence: TGTGCCAGCAGCTCCCTCGGGCTAGCGGGACAAGAGACCCAGTACTTC. V and J are TRBV7-2 and TRBJ2-5; 9 bases are shared with TRBD2. The CDR3 runs to 16 residues. Germline V lookup: CDR1 SGHTA, CDR2 FQGNSA. J was trimmed by 2 bases and V by 4 bases; bases with no gene match: 8.

The V gene is TRBV19, the J gene TRBJ1-2, with 7 positions matching TRBD1. This CDR3 comprises 17 residues. CDR1 is LNHDA, CDR2 SQIVND, per germline (reference sequence). V dropped 6 bases and J dropped 3; count of bases not matched to a gene: 16. Here the CDR3 DNA reads TGTGCCAGTAGGAATTTCCTACAGGGGAATAGGGACTATGGCTACACCTTC. Amino acid sequence: CASRNFLQGNRDYGYTF.

The V and J genes are TRBV6-1 and TRBJ1-1, with TRBD1 identical over 7 bases. This CDR3 contains 15 residues. V lost 8 bases and J lost 11; bases outside the gene matches: 20. Germline V lookup: CDR1 MNHNS, CDR2 SASEGT. CDR3 region: CASARGGRAISAAFF. CDR3 nucleotides: TGTGCCAGCGCACGAGGGGGCAGGGCCATATCCGCTGCTTTCTTT.

The chain recombines TRBV6-5 with TRBJ2-1; possibly TRBD1 for D (5 bases). Per the germline V gene, CDR1 is MNHEY and CDR2 is SVGAGI. V dropped 3 bases and J dropped 7 bases, with 13 bases sitting between them. The CDR3 loop spans 14 amino acids. CDR3 coding DNA: TGTGCCAGCAGTTATGGGGCTTTGGCAAATGAGCAGTTCTTC. This sequence encodes CASSYGALANEQFF.

This rearrangement joins TRBV7-8 to TRBJ2-1; 12 nucleotides line up with TRBD2. Germline V gene lookup returns CDR1 SGHVS and CDR2 FQNEAQ. The trim removed 5 bases at V and 7 bases at J, leaving 9 bases unmatched. The CDR3 runs 16 residues. The CDR3 bases are TGTGCCAGCAGCCCCCCGACTAGCGGGAGTGGTAATGAGCAGTTCTTC. It is translated as CASSPPTSGSGNEQFF.

J is TRBJ2-7 and V is TRBV4-2; no reliable D call. V lost 1 base, J lost 6 bases, and 10 bases lay in between. This CDR3 is built from 13 residues. The germline V gene has CDR1 LGHNA and CDR2 YNFKEQ. The CDR3 is CASSQVSRSEQYF. In nucleotides, the CDR3 is TGTGCCAGCAGCCAAGTGTCGAGGAGCGAGCAGTACTTC.

The chain couples TRBV19 to TRBJ2-5; D remains ambiguous. The germline V gene encodes CDR1 LNHDA and CDR2 SQIVND (reference sequence). The V and J ends lost 7 bases and 6 bases respectively, with 15 bases between them. The CDR3 covers 13 residues. CDR3 in amino acids: CASTSYRSQTQYF. CDR3 sequence (DNA): TGTGCCAGTACCTCGTATCGGTCGCAGACCCAGTACTTC.

This clone is a singleton in its sample. The chain recombines TRBV28 with TRBJ2-5; TRBD1 is a possible D gene (7 bases). Germline CDR1 MDHEN, CDR2 SYDVKM. The CDR3 consists of 13 residues. Trimming removed 7 bases from V and 3 bases from J, with 12 bases in between. This chain's CDR3 is CASTRGEKETQYF. CDR3 coding DNA: TGTGCCAGCACCAGGGGGGAGAAAGAGACCCAGTACTTC.

The gene calls are TRBV30 and TRBJ1-1, with 7 bases lining up with TRBD1. V gave up 0 bases and J gave up 5 bases; unmatched junction bases: 6. The V gene's germline CDR1 is GTSNPN and CDR2 SVGIG (reference sequence). The CDR3 extends over 14 amino acids. The CDR3: CAWSVPGGNTEAFF. In nucleotides, the CDR3 is TGTGCCTGGAGTGTCCCAGGGGGAAATACTGAAGCTTTCTTT.

This clone was picked up one time. The chain carries TRBV7-9 and TRBJ1-4; possible D gene TRBD1, 5 bases. The CDR3 sequence is 12 residues long. V was shortened by 11 bases and J by 5 bases, with 12 bases between the two germline ends. CDR1 is SEHNR and CDR2 is FQNEAQ in the germline V gene (reference sequence). The CDR3 DNA sequence: TGTGCCGCGACAGAACTAAATGAAAAACTGTTTTTT. Amino acid sequence: CAATELNEKLFF.